The next 30 T cell receptor beta chains were all read from a single sample in a study of cytomegalovirus exposure and HLA in healthy donors. Amplification used 60 Vbeta primers and 13 Jbeta primers. Only in-frame clones appear in the TCRdb table, and some are missing; sequencing was by immunoSEQ multiplex PCR. The data contain around 160,000 clones, over 60% of them singletons. Source material: PBMCs. These receptors were collected from a man aged 35-49 years in good health and CMV-seropositive.

The chain carries TRBV18 and TRBJ2-5; TRBD1 agrees at 7 bases. V lost 3 bases and J lost 4; bases outside the gene matches: 5. The CDR3 length is 14 residues. Germline assignment: CDR1 KGHSH and CDR2 LQKENI. The CDR3 sequence: CASSPRQGTETQYF. For the CDR3, the DNA is TGTGCCAGCTCACCCCGACAGGGAACAGAGACCCAGTACTTC. Combining the CDR3 with reference TRBV18 and TRBJ2-5 gives the whole variable domain NAGVMQNPRHLVRRRGQEARLRCSPMKGHSHVYWYRQLPEEGLKFMVYLQKENIIDESGMPKERFSAEFPKEGPSILRIQQVVRGDSAAYFCASSPRQGTETQYFGPGTRLLVL.

The chain couples TRBV9 to TRBJ2-1, with TRBD2 matching 7 bases. The CDR3 totals 15 residues. With 2 bases clipped from V and 6 bases from J, the junction kept 8 bases outside the gene matches. CDR1 is SGDLS, CDR2 YYNGEE, per germline. The CDR3 loop reads CASSVGGGPPNEQFF. The CDR3 coding sequence is TGTGCCAGCAGCGTCGGGGGAGGGCCTCCCAATGAGCAGTTCTTC.

The chain combines TRBV5-1 with TRBJ2-6, with D perhaps matching TRBD1 (5 bases). V was trimmed by 1 base and J by 0 bases, leaving 11 bases between them. The CDR3 totals 17 residues. Germline CDR1 is SGHRS and CDR2 is YFSETQ. DNA for the CDR3: TGCGCCAGCAGCTTGTCCCAGGGAAACTCTGGGGCCAACGTCCTGACTTTC. Translating gives CASSLSQGNSGANVLTF.

The chain employs TRBV19 and TRBJ2-1, with 9 bases lining up with TRBD2. V gave up 10 bases and J gave up 5 bases; unmatched junction bases: 9. CDR1 is LNHDA and CDR2 is SQIVND in the germline V gene (reference sequence). This CDR3 region has 14 residues. For the CDR3, the DNA is TGTGCCACTTGCGCGACTAGCGGACACAATGAGCAGTTCTTC. As protein: CATCATSGHNEQFF.

As DNA, the CDR3 is TGTGCCAGCAGCCCGCGGTCACTCAACACCGGGGAGCTGTTTTTT. Protein sequence: CASSPRSLNTGELFF. The chain has TRBV7-2 and TRBJ2-2; D call uncertain. CDR1 is SGHTA and CDR2 is FQGNSA in the germline V gene. The CDR3 consists of 15 residues. V was pared by 5 bases and J by 2 bases, with 12 bases between.

The V call is TRBV11-3, the J call TRBJ2-1; the match to TRBD2 covers 7 bases. The CDR3 has 14 amino acids. Germline values: CDR1 SGHNT, CDR2 YENEEA. V shed 2 bases, J shed 9 bases, and the junction held 7 bases outside the gene matches. The CDR3 bases are TGTGCCAGCAGCTTACTAGGCGGGAGTCGTGAGCAGTTCTTC. Protein sequence: CASSLLGGSREQFF.

This clone has just a few counts. This chain connects TRBV11-2 to TRBJ1-2, with a possible D match to TRBD1 (6 bases). V dropped 2 bases and J dropped 1 base, with 17 bases sitting between them. The CDR3 contains 17 residues. Germline-derived CDR1 and CDR2 are SGHAT and FQNNGV. The CDR3 protein is CASSLTDRGAFNYGYTF. The CDR3 DNA follows: TGTGCCAGCAGCTTAACAGACCGGGGGGCTTTTAACTATGGCTACACCTTC.

V gene TRBV29-1 combines with J gene TRBJ2-1; 9 positions match TRBD2. The V segment lost 3 bases and the J segment 7 bases; nucleotides outside the gene matches: 13. Germline lookup yields CDR1 SQVTM and CDR2 ANQGSEA. This CDR3 contains 16 residues. This CDR3 reads CSVERMLAGVSNEQFF. The CDR3 region has the DNA TGCAGCGTTGAGAGAATGTTAGCGGGAGTAAGTAATGAGCAGTTCTTC.

The rearrangement uses TRBV11-2 and TRBJ2-7; 11 bases align to TRBD2. The CDR3 loop spans 17 amino acids. From germline, CDR1 is SGHAT and CDR2 FQNNGV. The ends lost 1 base at V and 3 bases at J; junction bases unmatched: 8. The CDR3 nucleotides are TGTGCCAGCAGCTTAGTGGGGTTAGCGGGAGGGAGCTACGAGCAGTACTTC. Translating it yields CASSLVGLAGGSYEQYF. The full variable domain, completed using reference TRBV11-2 and TRBJ2-7, is EAGVAQSPRYKIIEKRQSVAFWCNPISGHATLYWYQQILGQGPKLLIQFQNNGVVDDSQLPKDRFSAERLKGVDSTLKIQPAKLEDSAVYLCASSLVGLAGGSYEQYFGPGTRLTVT.

The V and J genes are TRBV2 and TRBJ2-2; tentatively, D is TRBD2 (5 bases). Trimming cost V 7 bases and J 6 bases, with 12 bases left between them. CDR3 length: 13 amino acids. Germline assignment: CDR1 SNHLY and CDR2 FYNNEI. DNA for the CDR3: TGTGCCAGCACCGGAGGAGTGTCCGGGGAGCTGTTTTTT. This codes for CASTGGVSGELFF.

The chain uses TRBV6-1 and TRBJ2-5; 9 bases fit TRBD2. TRBJ2-7 matches the DNA end more closely, so the J call is doubtful. The CDR3 loop spans 14 amino acids. Germline-derived CDR1 and CDR2 are MNHNS and SASEGT. The CDR3 DNA reads as TGTGCCAGCAGTGGGGGCGGGGGGGCTAGCGAGCAGTACTTC. It translates to CASSGGGGASEQYF.

The chain recombines TRBV7-2 with TRBJ2-7; D uncertain. V was shortened by 1 base and J by 7 bases, with 20 bases between the two germline ends. The germline V gene encodes CDR1 SGHTA and CDR2 FQGNSA. This CDR3 contains 16 residues. The CDR3 DNA reads TGTGCCAGCAGCTTAGTCCGGAGTTCGCGGTCTTCTGAGCAGTACTTC. As protein: CASSLVRSSRSSEQYF.

V gene TRBV19 combines with J gene TRBJ1-4; 10 positions agree with TRBD1. V shed 5 bases and J 0 bases; nucleotides not matched to a gene: 6. Germline-derived CDR1 and CDR2 are LNHDA and SQIVND (reference sequence). The CDR3 covers 17 residues. The CDR3 nucleotides are TGTGCCAGTAGTGGGCGGGGGACAGGGGCAACTAATGAAAAACTGTTTTTT. Translating it yields CASSGRGTGATNEKLFF.

The chain carries TRBV6-5 and TRBJ1-1; D is ambiguous. The germline V and J ends were trimmed by 10 bases and 7 bases, with 22 bases remaining between them. This CDR3 region has 14 residues. Looked up from germline, CDR1 is MNHEY and CDR2 is SVGAGI. In DNA form, the CDR3 reads TGTGCCACCAACACCCCTTCCCAGGTTAATGAAGCTTTCTTT. The encoded protein is CATNTPSQVNEAFF.

This clone appeared a few times. V usage is TRBV18 and J usage is TRBJ2-3; D gene uncertain. This CDR3 comprises 14 residues. Trimming cost V 3 bases and J 2 bases, with 9 bases left between them. Germline CDR1 and CDR2: KGHSH and LQKENI. DNA for the CDR3: TGTGCCAGCTCACCGGCCGCCGACACAGATACGCAGTATTTT. It yields the protein CASSPAADTDTQYF.

This sequence joins TRBV4-3 and TRBJ2-1, with D uncertain. The V gene's germline CDR1 is LGHNA and CDR2 YSLEER. V lost 2 bases and J lost 3, with 14 bases in between. CDR3 length equals 16 residues. The CDR3 protein is CASSQNRAPNYNEQFF. CDR3 DNA: TGCGCCAGCAGCCAAAATAGAGCCCCGAACTACAATGAGCAGTTCTTC.

The chain is built from TRBV7-8 and TRBJ1-4; 9 nucleotides align to TRBD1. This CDR3 contains 15 residues. The V gene's germline CDR1 is SGHVS and CDR2 FQNEAQ. J gave up 7 bases and V 5 bases, and 8 bases lay outside the gene matches. CDR3 sequence: CASSPGQGGFEKLFF. The CDR3 nucleotides are TGTGCCAGCAGCCCGGGACAGGGAGGGTTTGAAAAACTGTTTTTT.

The chain is built from TRBV18 and TRBJ2-2; 7 bases agree with TRBD1. This CDR3 spans 15 amino acids. Germline V lookup: CDR1 KGHSH, CDR2 LQKENI. V lost 3 bases, J lost 1 base, and 2 bases stayed unmatched. The DNA of the CDR3 is TGTGCCAGCTCACCGACAGGGAAGAACACCGGGGAGCTGTTTTTT. Translation: CASSPTGKNTGELFF.

The chain recombines TRBV28 with TRBJ1-6; 10 bases agree with TRBD1. The junction had 0 bases not matched to a gene; V was cut back by 2 bases and J by 5 bases. Germline V lookup: CDR1 MDHEN, CDR2 SYDVKM. The length of the CDR3 is 15 residues. CDR3 loop: CASSLGTGDNSPLHF. The CDR3 coding sequence is TGTGCCAGCAGTTTAGGGACAGGGGATAATTCACCCCTCCACTTT.

The chain couples TRBV9 to TRBJ2-4; TRBD1 aligns across 12 bases. Trimming removed 4 bases from V and 7 bases from J; junction bases left unmatched: 6. The CDR3 runs to 15 residues. Per germline, CDR1 SGDLS and CDR2 YYNGEE. CDR3 DNA sequence: TGTGCCAGCAGCCCCGGAGGGACAGGGGGCAACATTCAGTACTTC. Translated, it gives CASSPGGTGGNIQYF. Supplemented by reference TRBV9 and TRBJ2-4, the full variable domain reads DSGVTQTPKHLITATGQRVTLRCSPRSGDLSVYWYQQSLDQGLQFLIQYYNGEERAKGNILERFSAQQFPDLHSELNLSSLELGDSALYFCASSPGGTGGNIQYFGAGTRLSVL.

The chain recombines TRBV5-6 with TRBJ2-7; 8 bases agree with TRBD1. The V segment lost 0 bases and the J segment 4 bases; nucleotides outside the gene matches: 12. Per the germline V gene, CDR1 is SGHDT and CDR2 is YYEEEE. The CDR3 has 17 amino acids. The CDR3 here is CASSLGQGRRGGYEQYF. The CDR3 bases are TGTGCCAGCAGCTTGGGACAGGGGAGACGCGGAGGTTACGAGCAGTACTTC.

V is TRBV7-9 and J is TRBJ2-5; no clear D. CDR1 is SEHNR and CDR2 is FQNEAQ in the germline V gene (reference sequence). Trimming took off 5 bases at V and 0 bases at J, with 10 bases between the two ends. CDR3 length: 14 amino acids. The CDR3 sequence: CASSPKLNQETQYF. CDR3 bases: TGTGCCAGCAGCCCCAAACTTAACCAAGAGACCCAGTACTTC.

The CDR3 DNA is TGTGCCAGCACCCGACTGACGGGAAACACTGAAGCTTTCTTT. This codes for CASTRLTGNTEAFF. The J gene is TRBJ1-1, the V gene TRBV7-2; unclear D gene. The CDR3 sequence is 14 residues long. CDR1 and CDR2 from the germline V gene are SGHTA and FQGNSA. V lost 7 bases to trimming and J lost 2 bases, with 14 bases between them. The whole variable domain, remainder taken from reference TRBV7-2 and TRBJ1-1, is GAGVSQSPSNKVTEKGKDVELRCDPISGHTALYWYRQSLGQGLEFLIYFQGNSAPDKSGLPSDRFSAERTGGSVSTLTIQRTQQEDSAVYLCASTRLTGNTEAFFGQGTRLTVV.

This clone was seen only a few times. The chain is built from TRBV7-9 and TRBJ1-1; D is unresolved. Germline loops: CDR1 SEHNR, CDR2 FQNEAQ (reference sequence). This CDR3 comprises 13 residues. The V gene lost 5 bases and the J gene lost 5 bases, with 12 bases spanning the gap. The CDR3 nucleotides read TGTGCCAGCAGCCGTGGGTCGGGGACTGAAGCTTTCTTT. It is translated as CASSRGSGTEAFF. Variable domain in full (rest from reference TRBV7-9 and TRBJ1-1): DTGVSQNPRHKITKRGQNVTFRCDPISEHNRLYWYRQTLGQGPEFLTYFQNEAQLEKSRLLSDRFSAERPKGSFSTLEIQRTEQGDSAMYLCASSRGSGTEAFFGQGTRLTVV.

The chain is built from TRBV28 and TRBJ1-5; possibly TRBD1 for D (5 bases). V was shortened by 6 bases and J by 7 bases, with 13 bases between the two germline ends. Looked up from germline, CDR1 is MDHEN and CDR2 is SYDVKM. The CDR3 length is 13 residues. The CDR3 loop reads CASSSGQGQPQHF. DNA for the CDR3: TGTGCCAGCAGCTCCGGACAAGGACAGCCCCAGCATTTT.

The chain is built from TRBV28 and TRBJ2-7; 11 bases are a match to TRBD2. Germline V lookup: CDR1 MDHEN, CDR2 SYDVKM. V gave up 5 bases and J gave up 4 bases; unmatched junction bases: 13. The length of the CDR3 is 17 residues. The CDR3 coding sequence is TGTGCCAGCAGTCTGCAGTTAGAAGCTAGCGGGAGGTACGAGCAGTACTTC. As protein: CASSLQLEASGRYEQYF.

The chain combines TRBV28 with TRBJ1-2; a weak D match, TRBD1 (6 bases). Germline V gene sequence: CDR1 MDHEN, CDR2 SYDVKM. This CDR3 region has 13 residues. V was pared by 4 bases and J by 8 bases, with 14 bases between. CDR3 region: CASSSLQGYGYTF. The CDR3 DNA is TGTGCCAGCAGTTCGTTACAGGGTTACGGCTACACCTTC.

This chain joins TRBV19 and TRBJ1-5, with D perhaps matching TRBD1 (5 bases). V was shortened by 4 bases and J by 0 bases, with 13 bases between the two germline ends. The germline gives CDR1 LNHDA, CDR2 SQIVND (reference sequence). The CDR3 is 16 residues long. This CDR3 is CASSSDSQYSNQPQHF. The CDR3 region has the DNA TGTGCCAGTAGTAGTGACAGTCAGTATAGCAATCAGCCCCAGCATTTT.

The chain combines TRBV10-1 with TRBJ2-7, with D possibly TRBD1 on 5 matching bases. The CDR3 is 14 residues long. Germline assignment: CDR1 WNHNN and CDR2 SYGVQD (reference sequence). The germline V and J ends were trimmed by 5 bases and 1 base, with 12 bases remaining between them. CDR3 sequence reads: CASSSTGESYEQYF. CDR3 in DNA: TGCGCCAGCAGTAGCACAGGAGAATCCTACGAGCAGTACTTC.

The V and J genes are TRBV9 and TRBJ2-1, with TRBD2 identical over 9 bases. Looked up from germline, CDR1 is SGDLS and CDR2 is YYNGEE. Trimming cost V 2 bases and J 2 bases; bases outside gene matches: 2. The CDR3 loop spans 15 amino acids. This chain's CDR3 is CASSVSSGTYNEQFF. The CDR3 bases are TGTGCCAGCAGCGTTTCTAGCGGGACCTACAATGAGCAGTTCTTC.